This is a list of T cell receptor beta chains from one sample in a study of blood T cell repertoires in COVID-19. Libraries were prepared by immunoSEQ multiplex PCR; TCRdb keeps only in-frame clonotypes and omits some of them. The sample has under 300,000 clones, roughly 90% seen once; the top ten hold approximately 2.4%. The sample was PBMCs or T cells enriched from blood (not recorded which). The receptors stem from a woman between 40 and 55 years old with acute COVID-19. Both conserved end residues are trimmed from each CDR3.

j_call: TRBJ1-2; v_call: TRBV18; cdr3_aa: ASSPSGQGPSYGGYT
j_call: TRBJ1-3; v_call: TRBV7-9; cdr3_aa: ASSSYGGSGNTIY
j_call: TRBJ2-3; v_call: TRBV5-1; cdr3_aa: ASREGGSTDTQY
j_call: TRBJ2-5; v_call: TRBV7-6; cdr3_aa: ASSLDARTGVLETQY
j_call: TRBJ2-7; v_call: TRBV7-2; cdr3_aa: ASSSLRTGHSYEQY
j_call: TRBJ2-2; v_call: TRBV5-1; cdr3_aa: ASSLASAGGVAGELF
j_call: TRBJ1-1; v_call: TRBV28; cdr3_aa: ASKGTGGVGTEAF
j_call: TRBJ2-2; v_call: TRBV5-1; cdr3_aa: ASSLPVGDTGELF
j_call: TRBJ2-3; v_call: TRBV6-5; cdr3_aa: ASSYSGGGARDTQY
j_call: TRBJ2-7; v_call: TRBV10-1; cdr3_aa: ASSERAGGTEGPLEQY
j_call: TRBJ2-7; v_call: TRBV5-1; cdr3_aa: ASSYRGDSYEQY
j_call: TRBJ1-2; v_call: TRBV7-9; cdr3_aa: ASSSFADSRGIGYT
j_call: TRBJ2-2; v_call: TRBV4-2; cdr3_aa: ASSQGTGDLKNTGELF
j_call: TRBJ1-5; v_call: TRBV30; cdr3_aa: AWSEDRGYQH
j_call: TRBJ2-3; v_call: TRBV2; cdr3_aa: ASTYGGTDTQY
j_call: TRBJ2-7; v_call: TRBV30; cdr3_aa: AWSVAASYEQY
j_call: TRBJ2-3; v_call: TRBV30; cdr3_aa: AWNQDRGLGDTQY
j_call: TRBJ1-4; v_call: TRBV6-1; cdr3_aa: ASSELSHRANEKLF
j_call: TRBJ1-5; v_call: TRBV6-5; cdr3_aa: ASRGRGQPQH
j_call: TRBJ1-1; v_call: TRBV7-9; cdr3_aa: ASSPRDGVYTEAF
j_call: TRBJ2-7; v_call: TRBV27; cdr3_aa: ASSFAQGPYEQY
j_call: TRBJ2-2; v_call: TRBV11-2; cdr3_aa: ASSRDRATGELF
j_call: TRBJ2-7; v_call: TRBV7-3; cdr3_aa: ASSLLGGYEQY
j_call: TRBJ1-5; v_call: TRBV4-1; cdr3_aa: ASSQEVSSRGAQPQH
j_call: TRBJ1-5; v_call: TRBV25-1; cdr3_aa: ASGDRLNQPQH
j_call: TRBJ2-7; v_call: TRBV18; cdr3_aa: ASSPLPSRQGNYEQY
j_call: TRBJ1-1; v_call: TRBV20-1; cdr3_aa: SSNKNTEAF
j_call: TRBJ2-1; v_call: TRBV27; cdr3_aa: ASKVSTSGSPYNEQF
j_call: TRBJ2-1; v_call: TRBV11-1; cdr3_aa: ASSLELAGGPEQF
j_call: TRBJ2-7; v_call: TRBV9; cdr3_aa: ASSGDRGPGQY
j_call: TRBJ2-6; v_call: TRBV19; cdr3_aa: ASSGTGVAGANVLT
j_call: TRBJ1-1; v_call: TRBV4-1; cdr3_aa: ASSQGGGRYTEAF
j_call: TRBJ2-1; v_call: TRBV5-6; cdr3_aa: ASRGLAGGPSYNEQF
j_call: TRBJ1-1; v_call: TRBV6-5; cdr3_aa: ASSQTGGGAF
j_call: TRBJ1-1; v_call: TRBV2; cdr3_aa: AARGQGATEAF
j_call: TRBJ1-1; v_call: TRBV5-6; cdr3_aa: ASSLLDMNTEAF
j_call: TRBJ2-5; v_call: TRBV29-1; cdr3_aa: SVGGSIGSRGRAQETQY
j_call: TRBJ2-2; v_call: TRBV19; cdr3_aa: ASSGYRRTGELF
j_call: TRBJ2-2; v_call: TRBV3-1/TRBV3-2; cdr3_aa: ASSQGLAGGSNTGELF
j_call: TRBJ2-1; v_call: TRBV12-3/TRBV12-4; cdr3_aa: ASTTLAGGRQF
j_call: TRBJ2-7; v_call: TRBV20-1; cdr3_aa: SASGLNYEQY
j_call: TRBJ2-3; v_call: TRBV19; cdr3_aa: ASSMGAGDTQY
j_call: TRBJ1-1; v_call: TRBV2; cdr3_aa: ASEGGFPGEEAF
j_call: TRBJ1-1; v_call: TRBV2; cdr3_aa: ASSDRGQGSTEAF
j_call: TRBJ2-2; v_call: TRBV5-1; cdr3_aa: ASSTGTATYTGELF
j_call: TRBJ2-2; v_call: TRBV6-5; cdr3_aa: ASSYDGYRTGELF
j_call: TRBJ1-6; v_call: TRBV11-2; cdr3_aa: ASSLDQASPLH
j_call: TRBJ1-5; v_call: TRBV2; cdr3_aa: ASSEVSHNQPQH
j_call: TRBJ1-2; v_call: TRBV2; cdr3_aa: ASTNRGGDYT
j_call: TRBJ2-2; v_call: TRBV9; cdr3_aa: ASSVAGGASTGELF
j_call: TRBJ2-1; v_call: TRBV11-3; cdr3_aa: ASSQGLAGGLNEQF
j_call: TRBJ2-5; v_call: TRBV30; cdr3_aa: AWSLLTSGIQETQY
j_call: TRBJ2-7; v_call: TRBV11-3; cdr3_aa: ASSAGTGRREQY
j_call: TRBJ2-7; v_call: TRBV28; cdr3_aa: ASTQDRVRNEQY
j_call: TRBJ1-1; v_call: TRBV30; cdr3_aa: AWFRDTYTEAF